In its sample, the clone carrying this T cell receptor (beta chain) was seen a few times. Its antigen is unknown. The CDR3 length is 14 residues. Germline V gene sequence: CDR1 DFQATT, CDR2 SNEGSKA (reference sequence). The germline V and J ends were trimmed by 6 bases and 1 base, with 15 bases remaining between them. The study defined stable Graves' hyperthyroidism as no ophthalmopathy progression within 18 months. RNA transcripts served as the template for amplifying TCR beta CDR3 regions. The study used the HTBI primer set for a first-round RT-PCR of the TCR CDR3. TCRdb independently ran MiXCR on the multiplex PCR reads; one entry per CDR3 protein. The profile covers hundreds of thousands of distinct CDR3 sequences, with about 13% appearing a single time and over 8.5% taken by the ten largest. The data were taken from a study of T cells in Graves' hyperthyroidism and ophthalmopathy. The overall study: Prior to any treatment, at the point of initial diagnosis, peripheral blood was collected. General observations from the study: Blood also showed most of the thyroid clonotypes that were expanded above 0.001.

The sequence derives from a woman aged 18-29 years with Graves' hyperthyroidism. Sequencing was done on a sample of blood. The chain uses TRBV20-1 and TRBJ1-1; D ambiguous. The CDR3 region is CSAPIVNRNTEAFF. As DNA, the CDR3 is TGCAGTGCCCCAATCGTCAACCGGAACACTGAAGCTTTCTTT.